What follows are 22 T cell receptor beta chains derived from one specimen sequenced in a study of cytomegalovirus exposure and HLA in healthy donors. The PCR had 60 Vbeta and 13 Jbeta primers. Repertoires were generated with immunoSEQ multiplex PCR, while TCRdb's copy carries only in-frame clones and drops some. The sample shows roughly 100,000 clones, 76% of them seen only once. Sequencing input: PBMCs. These receptors were obtained from a man between 35 and 55 years old in good health and CMV-seronegative.

V is TRBV7-2 and J is TRBJ2-1; TRBD2 matches 8 bases. Germline assignment: CDR1 SGHTA and CDR2 FQGNSA. The CDR3 has 15 residues. V trimming: 1 base; J trimming: 7 bases; junction bases outside the gene matches: 6. The CDR3 spells CASSLVAGGENEQFF. The CDR3 nucleotides read TGTGCCAGCAGCTTAGTTGCGGGGGGTGAAAATGAGCAGTTCTTC.

The chain carries TRBV7-8 and TRBJ2-1, with D unresolved. Germline V gene data show CDR1 as SGHVS and CDR2 as FQNEAQ. Between the trimmed V and J ends, which lost 3 bases and 5 bases, there was a span of 11 bases. CDR3 length equals 14 residues. CDR3: CASSFLSADNEQFF. The DNA for the CDR3 is TGTGCCAGCAGCTTCCTAAGCGCCGACAATGAGCAGTTCTTC.

The chain's CDR3 is CASSSGSNNEQFF. The CDR3 DNA follows: TGCGCCAGCAGCAGCGGGAGCAACAATGAGCAGTTCTTC. This chain uses TRBV5-1 with TRBJ2-1, with 8 bases aligning to TRBD2. The CDR3 runs to 13 residues. V shed 4 bases, J shed 5 bases, and the junction held 2 bases outside the gene matches. CDR1 is SGHRS, CDR2 YFSETQ, per germline.

The chain links TRBV29-1 to TRBJ1-1, with D tentatively TRBD1 (5 bases). The CDR3 runs 11 residues. V lost 1 base to trimming and J lost 7 bases, with 7 bases between them. Germline V gives CDR1 SQVTM, CDR2 ANQGSEA. CDR3 sequence reads: CSVEGQFEAFF. The CDR3 coding sequence is TGCAGCGTTGAAGGACAGTTTGAAGCTTTCTTT. Full variable domain (remainder filled in from reference TRBV29-1 and TRBJ1-1): SAVISQKPSRDICQRGTSLTIQCQVDSQVTMMFWYRQQPGQSLTLIATANQGSEATYESGFVIDKFPISRPNLTFSTLTVSNMSPEDSSIYLCSVEGQFEAFFGQGTRLTVV.

The rearrangement links TRBV7-3 to TRBJ2-3, with 9 bases matching TRBD2. V lost 5 bases, J lost 1 base, and 7 bases stayed unmatched. CDR1 is SGHTA, CDR2 FQGTGA, per germline. The CDR3 has 16 residues. The CDR3 reads CASSPKTSGGTDTQYF. The CDR3 DNA sequence: TGTGCCAGCAGCCCGAAGACTAGCGGAGGCACAGATACGCAGTATTTT.

This clone was detected a few times. CDR3 sequence reads: CASSLPTGDWNQPQHF. The CDR3 DNA reads as TGTGCCAGCAGTTTACCCACAGGGGATTGGAATCAGCCCCAGCATTTT. The chain joins TRBV28 to TRBJ1-5; 7 bases line up with TRBD1. Germline-derived CDR1 and CDR2 are MDHEN and SYDVKM. This CDR3 spans 16 amino acids. With V trimmed by 2 bases and J by 4 bases, 8 bases remained unmatched.

This chain uses TRBV27 with TRBJ1-5; 7 nucleotides match TRBD1. Trimming at V came to 6 bases and at J to 0 bases, leaving 5 bases not matched to a gene. Germline CDR1 MNHEY, CDR2 SMNVEV (reference sequence). This CDR3 contains 15 residues. The CDR3 DNA is TGTGCCAGCAGACCAGGGGGAAATAGCAATCAGCCCCAGCATTTT. It translates to CASRPGGNSNQPQHF.

This chain links TRBV18 with TRBJ2-5, with TRBD2 identical over 10 bases. This CDR3 contains 16 residues. Germline CDR1 KGHSH, CDR2 LQKENI. V lost 0 bases, J lost 0 bases, and 1 base stayed unmatched. CDR3 sequence (DNA): TGTGCCAGCTCACCACCCGGGACTAGCGACCAAGAGACCCAGTACTTC. Residues: CASSPPGTSDQETQYF.

This chain connects TRBV15 to TRBJ2-7; 8 positions agree with TRBD1. Germline V gene sequence: CDR1 LNHNV, CDR2 YYDKDF (reference sequence). V lost 0 bases to trimming and J lost 5 bases; unmatched junction nucleotides: 6. The CDR3 is made up of 15 amino acids. CDR3 coding DNA: TGTGCCACCAGCAGAGATCCCCAGGGGGCAAACGAGCAGTACTTC. It is translated as CATSRDPQGANEQYF.

V gene TRBV5-6 combines with J gene TRBJ2-5; possible D gene TRBD2, 5 bases. The CDR3 length is 14 residues. With 4 bases removed from V and 1 base from J, the gap between germline ends came to 11 bases. The germline V gene has CDR1 SGHDT and CDR2 YYEEEE. The CDR3 region has the DNA TGTGCCAGCAGCCGCGGGTCCGGCCAAGAGACCCAGTACTTC. Translation: CASSRGSGQETQYF. The full variable domain, its missing parts supplied by reference TRBV5-6 and TRBJ2-5, is DAGVTQSPTHLIKTRGQQVTLRCSPKSGHDTVSWYQQALGQGPQFIFQYYEEEERQRGNFPDRFSGHQFPNYSSELNVNALLLGDSALYLCASSRGSGQETQYFGPGTRLLVL.

This clone was detected a few times. V is TRBV5-6 and J is TRBJ2-3, with 10 nucleotides matching TRBD2. CDR1 and CDR2 from the germline V gene are SGHDT and YYEEEE. The J segment lost 2 bases and the V segment lost 4 bases, leaving 7 bases of the junction unmatched. The CDR3 contains 16 residues. CDR3 sequence reads: CASSPLAGGNTDTQYF. CDR3 bases: TGTGCCAGCAGCCCATTAGCGGGGGGAAACACAGATACGCAGTATTTT.

V usage is TRBV11-2 and J usage is TRBJ1-5; D uncertain. The CDR3 consists of 17 residues. Looked up from germline, CDR1 is SGHAT and CDR2 is FQNNGV. The ends were cut back, 0 bases at V and 3 bases at J, with 15 bases in the middle. The CDR3 bases are TGTGCCAGCAGCTTAGATCCGGCACAAGCGCCCAATCAGCCCCAGCATTTT. Translation: CASSLDPAQAPNQPQHF.

This clone was recorded only once. This chain links TRBV25-1 with TRBJ2-3; D is possibly TRBD1 (6 bases). With 7 bases removed from V and 4 bases from J, the gap between germline ends came to 15 bases. This CDR3 is built from 14 residues. CDR1 MGHDK and CDR2 SYGVNS come from the germline V gene. As DNA, the CDR3 is TGTGCCAGCACCAAAAACAGGGAGTCAGATACGCAGTATTTT. This gives the protein CASTKNRESDTQYF.

The chain links TRBV20-1 to TRBJ2-7; the match to TRBD1 covers 7 bases. V lost 0 bases to trimming and J lost 10 bases; unmatched junction nucleotides: 3. Per the germline V gene, CDR1 is DFQATT and CDR2 is SNEGSKA (reference sequence). The CDR3 has 11 residues. The CDR3 DNA sequence: TGCAGTGCTAGAGATCAGGGGGTACAGTACGTC. Protein sequence: CSARDQGVQYV.

The rearrangement links TRBV6-1 to TRBJ1-1; 7 bases line up with TRBD1. The germline V gene encodes CDR1 MNHNS and CDR2 SASEGT. V gave up 5 bases and J gave up 5 bases; unmatched junction bases: 8. The CDR3 extends over 14 amino acids. The CDR3 coding sequence is TGTGCCAGCAGTACGACAGGGTTGGGGACTGAAGCTTTCTTT. This codes for CASSTTGLGTEAFF.

CDR3 coding DNA: TGTGCCAGCAGCTTGCTGGGACTAGCGGATTACGAGCAGTACTTC. Translation: CASSLLGLADYEQYF. The chain links TRBV5-4 to TRBJ2-7; 11 bases fit TRBD2. Per the germline V gene, CDR1 is SGHNT and CDR2 is YYREEE (reference sequence). The CDR3 has 15 residues. V shed 1 base, J shed 4 bases, and the junction held 4 bases outside the gene matches. The full variable domain, rest sourced from reference TRBV5-4 and TRBJ2-7, is ETGVTQSPTHLIKTRGQQVTLRCSSQSGHNTVSWYQQALGQGPQFIFQYYREEENGRGNFPPRFSGLQFPNYSSELNVNALELDDSALYLCASSLLGLADYEQYFGPGTRLTVT.

The table lists this clone with a few counts. The chain recombines TRBV28 with TRBJ2-7; TRBD1 might be the D (6 bases). The CDR3 contains 13 residues. Trimming left V 6 bases short and J 3 bases short, with 12 bases between. Germline assignment: CDR1 MDHEN and CDR2 SYDVKM. The CDR3 region is CASRGDKYYEQYV. CDR3 nucleotide sequence: TGTGCCAGCAGGGGGGACAAATACTACGAGCAGTACGTC.

V gene TRBV4-2 combines with J gene TRBJ1-5, with 12 bases fitting TRBD1. Trimming took 0 bases from V and 0 from J; bases not matched to a gene: 6. Germline V CDR1 and CDR2: LGHNA, YNFKEQ. The CDR3 is 19 residues long. For the CDR3, the DNA is TGTGCCAGCAGCCAAGATAGGGGACAGGGGGCTTATAGCAATCAGCCCCAGCATTTT. Its translation is CASSQDRGQGAYSNQPQHF.

This clone was observed a single time. The chain employs TRBV28 and TRBJ1-3; weak D call: TRBD1 (6 bases). The germline gives CDR1 MDHEN, CDR2 SYDVKM. V lost 4 bases and J lost 3, with 7 bases in between. This CDR3 has 13 amino acids. For the CDR3, the DNA is TGTGCCAGCAGTTGGACAGTTGGAAACACCATATATTTT. Translated, it gives CASSWTVGNTIYF.

The J gene is TRBJ2-2, the V gene TRBV4-1; 8 bases agree with TRBD1. CDR1 is MGHRA and CDR2 is YSYEKL in the germline V gene. Trimming cost V 8 bases and J 6 bases; bases outside gene matches: 8. This CDR3 spans 14 amino acids. The CDR3 loop is CASGWTGKAGELFF. In DNA form, the CDR3 reads TGCGCCAGCGGTTGGACAGGGAAGGCCGGGGAGCTGTTTTTT.

This clone occurred a few times. The rearrangement uses TRBV27 and TRBJ2-3; 10 bases map to TRBD2. The V and J ends lost 5 bases and 4 bases, in that order; junction bases with no gene match: 6. CDR3 length equals 15 residues. CDR1 is MNHEY, CDR2 SMNVEV, per germline (reference sequence). The CDR3 nucleotides are TGTGCCAGCAGTCTAATACTAGCGGGGCCAGATACGCAGTATTTT. Translation gives CASSLILAGPDTQYF.

This clone showed up just a few times. The chain combines TRBV7-2 with TRBJ2-7; 7 nucleotides align to TRBD1. Trimming removed 1 base from V and 7 bases from J; junction bases left unmatched: 7. CDR1 is SGHTA and CDR2 is FQGNSA in the germline V gene. The CDR3 has 14 amino acids. This chain's CDR3 is CASSLDGTVGEQYV. The CDR3 nucleotides are TGTGCCAGCAGCTTAGACGGGACAGTAGGGGAGCAGTACGTC.